What follows are 30 T cell receptor beta chains derived from one specimen sequenced in a study of blood T cell repertoires in COVID-19 (dated by TCRdb to 2020 to 2022). Library generation was performed with the immunoSEQ multiplex PCR assay. In its TCRdb copy, this immuneACCESS table keeps in-frame sequences only and misses some clones. Where compared with another copy, unresolved V genes explain less than half of these, and the others have no known cause. The sample profile shows under 80,000 clones; more than 75% of them were found once. The ten largest clonotypes hold approximately 12% of the sample. The sample consisted of peripheral blood. The receptor set was obtained from a human donor in a cohort sampled during active COVID-19.

The chain has TRBV11-3 and TRBJ1-2, with TRBD1 as a possible D gene (5 bases). CDR1 is SGHNT, CDR2 YENEEA, per germline. This CDR3 has 14 residues. V lost 4 bases, J lost 4 bases, and 13 bases lay in between. This chain's CDR3 is CASSSGGDAYGYTF. The CDR3 bases are TGTGCCAGCAGCTCCGGGGGGGACGCCTATGGCTACACCTTC. The complete variable domain, with remaining parts taken from reference TRBV11-3 and TRBJ1-2, reads EAGVVQSPRYKIIEKKQPVAFWCNPISGHNTLYWYLQNLGQGPELLIRYENEEAVDDSQLPKDRFSAERLKGVDSTLKIQPAELGDSAVYLCASSSGGDAYGYTFGSGTRLTVV.

This clone was picked up a small number of times. V and J are TRBV2 and TRBJ2-7, with D unresolved. Germline V gene lookup returns CDR1 SNHLY and CDR2 FYNNEI. The length of the CDR3 is 11 residues. Between the trimmed V and J ends, which lost 6 bases and 13 bases, there was a span of 16 bases. The DNA for the CDR3 is TGTGCCAGCAGCGTGTCCCGGGTAAGCTACGTC. It yields the protein CASSVSRVSYV.

This clone has a handful of counts. This sequence joins TRBV5-1 and TRBJ1-2, with D perhaps matching TRBD1 (5 bases). Germline assignment: CDR1 SGHRS and CDR2 YFSETQ. Trimming removed 7 bases at V and 2 bases at J, with 15 bases between. The CDR3 covers 14 residues. DNA for the CDR3: TGCGCCAGCGCTGGACAAGGCGGAAACTATGGCTACACCTTC. This sequence encodes CASAGQGGNYGYTF.

V usage is TRBV7-2 and J usage is TRBJ1-1; possibly TRBD1 for D (6 bases). Per the germline V gene, CDR1 is SGHTA and CDR2 is FQGNSA. This CDR3 is built from 14 residues. Trimming pared 4 bases from V and 5 bases from J, leaving 14 bases between. Here the CDR3 DNA reads TGTGCCAGCAGCTCACAGGGTATGGGAACTGAAGCTTTCTTT. Its translation is CASSSQGMGTEAFF.

CDR3 amino acids: CASTALGFYNEQFF. The CDR3, as DNA: TGTGCCAGCACGGCTCTCGGGTTCTACAATGAGCAGTTCTTC. The V gene is TRBV6-5, the J gene TRBJ2-1, with no clear D. The CDR3 loop spans 14 amino acids. The V and J ends lost 7 bases and 3 bases respectively, with 13 bases between them. The germline V gene has CDR1 MNHEY and CDR2 SVGAGI.

The rearrangement links TRBV30 to TRBJ2-3, with 7 bases lining up with TRBD2. Germline V lookup: CDR1 GTSNPN, CDR2 SVGIG (reference sequence). V lost 4 bases, J lost 1 base, and 5 bases stayed unmatched. This CDR3 comprises 14 residues. The CDR3 protein is CAWTTGLRTDTQYF. The DNA of the CDR3 is TGTGCCTGGACCACGGGACTACGCACAGATACGCAGTATTTT.

This clone has a single count. The CDR3 nucleotides read TGTGCCAGCAGCCCCCGCGGGGAGGGGCCCTTAAACACCGGGGAGCTGTTTTTT. It is translated as CASSPRGEGPLNTGELFF. The gene calls are TRBV3-1 (or the pseudogene TRBV3-2) and TRBJ2-2; 7 bases match TRBD2. CDR1 and CDR2 from the germline V gene are LGHDT and YNNKEL (reference sequence). The J segment lost 2 bases and the V segment lost 4 bases, leaving 13 bases of the junction unmatched. The CDR3 has 18 amino acids.

In this sample, this clone turned up once. The chain couples TRBV10-3 to TRBJ2-2; no firm D call. Germline lookup yields CDR1 ENHRY and CDR2 SYGVKD. V was clipped by 8 bases and J by 6 bases, with 10 bases between them. This CDR3 has 12 residues. CDR3 in amino acids: CAIAWRPGELFF. The CDR3, as DNA: TGTGCCATCGCGTGGCGGCCCGGGGAGCTGTTTTTT.

The count of this clone is one. The V and J genes are TRBV10-3 and TRBJ2-7; 9 bases map to TRBD1. The CDR3 is 14 residues long. Germline CDR1 reads ENHRY; CDR2 reads SYGVKD. Trimming cost V 4 bases and J 0 bases; bases outside gene matches: 1. The chain's CDR3 is CAISATGGSYEQYV. CDR3 in DNA: TGTGCCATCAGTGCGACAGGGGGCTCCTACGAGCAGTACGTC.

The CDR3 loop reads CASSQVPGVQRYNEQFF. The CDR3 DNA is TGCGCCAGCAGCCAAGTGCCCGGGGTGCAGAGATACAATGAGCAGTTCTTC. The chain uses TRBV4-1 and TRBJ2-1, with D perhaps TRBD2 (5 bases). The CDR3 runs 17 residues. The germline CDR1 and CDR2 sequences are MGHRA and YSYEKL. Trimming removed 1 base from V and 4 bases from J, with 17 bases in between.

The gene calls are TRBV7-2 and TRBJ2-2; 9 bases are shared with TRBD1. With V trimmed by 1 base and J by 4 bases, 4 bases remained unmatched. Germline V gene sequence: CDR1 SGHTA, CDR2 FQGNSA. The CDR3 is 16 residues long. CDR3 sequence: CASSLGNRGRTGELFF. The CDR3 DNA sequence: TGTGCCAGCAGCTTAGGAAACAGGGGGCGCACCGGGGAGCTGTTTTTT.

This clone was recorded once. The rearrangement uses TRBV19 and TRBJ2-7; TRBD1 matches 7 bases. The trim removed 5 bases at V and 2 bases at J, leaving 6 bases unmatched. In germline, CDR1 is LNHDA, CDR2 SQIVND (reference sequence). CDR3 length equals 14 residues. CDR3 loop: CASSDRVGAYEQYF. The CDR3 DNA reads as TGTGCCAGTAGTGACAGGGTAGGAGCCTACGAGCAGTACTTC.

The rearrangement uses TRBV19 and TRBJ2-2, with 8 nucleotides matching TRBD2. The CDR3 extends over 21 amino acids. V dropped 3 bases and J dropped 0; count of bases not matched to a gene: 18. Per the germline V gene, CDR1 is LNHDA and CDR2 is SQIVND (reference sequence). In DNA, the CDR3 is TGTGCCAGTAGTATCGGGTCCGCCTCATCGGGGCGGGGGGCGAACACCGGGGAGCTGTTTTTT. Amino acid sequence: CASSIGSASSGRGANTGELFF.

The V and J genes are TRBV21-1 and TRBJ2-7; the table's D call, TRBD2, was not checked against the DNA. TRBV21-1 represents a pseudogene. This CDR3 comprises 16 residues. CDR3 DNA sequence: TGTGCCAGCAGCACCACGCGACTAGCGGTTCCCTACGAGCAGTACGTC. Protein product: CASSTTRLAVPYEQYV.

A single count supports this clone. The chain has TRBV30 and TRBJ1-6, with D possibly being TRBD1 (5 bases). The CDR3 has 14 residues. Trimming shortened V by 2 bases and J by 7 bases, and 12 bases separated the two germline ends. From germline, CDR1 is GTSNPN and CDR2 SVGIG (reference sequence). CDR3 sequence: CAWSTSGVNSPLHF. The CDR3 DNA reads as TGTGCCTGGAGTACCTCGGGGGTGAATTCACCCCTCCACTTT.

This clone was found a few times. The rearrangement uses TRBV6-2 or TRBV6-3 and TRBJ2-7, with 10 bases aligning to TRBD2. CDR3 length equals 15 residues. In germline, CDR1 is MNHEY, CDR2 SVGEGT. Unmatched junction bases numbered 8, after V lost 5 bases and J lost 4 bases. CDR3 protein: CASSDLAGAPYEQYV. For the CDR3, the DNA is TGTGCCAGCAGTGATCTAGCGGGAGCGCCTTACGAGCAGTACGTC.

The rearrangement links TRBV25-1 to TRBJ1-6; perhaps TRBD1 as D (6 bases). CDR1 MGHDK and CDR2 SYGVNS come from the germline V gene. This CDR3 is 12 amino acids long. The V and J ends lost 7 bases and 7 bases respectively, with 8 bases between them. In nucleotides, the CDR3 is TGTGCCAGCAACAGGGTGAATTCACCCCTCCACTTT. It yields the protein CASNRVNSPLHF.

The chain combines TRBV19 with TRBJ1-6, with 11 bases fitting TRBD1. CDR3 length: 16 amino acids. V was clipped by 8 bases and J by 7 bases; unmatched bases: 10. Germline V lookup: CDR1 LNHDA, CDR2 SQIVND (reference sequence). The CDR3 sequence is CASSGGQGARNSPLHF. As DNA, the CDR3 is TGTGCCAGTTCCGGCGGACAGGGGGCCCGGAATTCACCCCTCCACTTT.

This chain connects TRBV5-1 to TRBJ2-7, with a possible D match to TRBD2 (5 bases). The V and J ends lost 0 bases and 3 bases respectively, with 10 bases between them. The CDR3 loop spans 14 amino acids. Germline V lookup: CDR1 SGHRS, CDR2 YFSETQ. DNA for the CDR3: TGCGCCAGCAGCTTGGCTCCCGGGGACTACGAGCAGTACGTC. It codes for CASSLAPGDYEQYV.

This clone was seen a handful of times. This chain uses TRBV7-9 with TRBJ2-2, with 7 bases that match TRBD1. This CDR3 region has 12 residues. Trimming at V came to 7 bases and at J to 6 bases, leaving 2 bases not matched to a gene. Germline V gene sequence: CDR1 SEHNR, CDR2 FQNEAQ (reference sequence). Here the CDR3 reads CASTGTAGELFF. In nucleotides, the CDR3 is TGTGCCAGCACCGGGACAGCCGGGGAGCTGTTTTTT.

In nucleotides, the CDR3 is TGTGCCAGCAGTTCATTTCCGTCGGCGACTAGCAATGAGCAGTTCTTC. Its protein product is CASSSFPSATSNEQFF. This sequence joins TRBV27 and TRBJ2-1; a possible D gene is TRBD2 (6 bases). This CDR3 region has 16 residues. The V end lost 4 bases, the J end lost 6 bases, and 19 bases lay between the germline ends. From germline, CDR1 is MNHEY and CDR2 SMNVEV (reference sequence).

This clone occurred once. The gene calls are TRBV5-1 and TRBJ2-3, with 12 bases matching TRBD2. The CDR3 extends over 17 amino acids. The junction had 7 bases not matched to a gene; V was cut back by 0 bases and J by 5 bases. The V gene's germline CDR1 is SGHRS and CDR2 YFSETQ. The CDR3 DNA sequence: TGCGCCAGCAGCTTGGTACTAGCGGGAGGTGGTGGAGATACGCAGTATTTT. As protein: CASSLVLAGGGGDTQYF.

The chain links TRBV7-9 to TRBJ2-1; tentatively, D is TRBD1 (6 bases). Trimming removed 3 bases from V and 1 base from J, with 13 bases in between. The V gene's germline CDR1 is SEHNR and CDR2 FQNEAQ (reference sequence). This CDR3 is built from 16 residues. The CDR3 loop is CASSLNPGQSYNEQFF. The CDR3 nucleotides are TGTGCCAGCAGCTTGAATCCGGGACAATCCTACAATGAGCAGTTCTTC.

The J gene is TRBJ2-2, the V gene TRBV9, with D possibly matching TRBD2 (5 bases). Trimming left V 4 bases short and J 4 bases short, with 11 bases between. The CDR3 spans 14 residues. CDR1 and CDR2 from the germline V gene are SGDLS and YYNGEE. The CDR3 spells CASSNGLSTGELFF. The CDR3 DNA is TGTGCCAGCAGCAACGGACTTTCCACCGGGGAGCTGTTTTTT.

V and J are TRBV6-5 and TRBJ1-2; 11 nucleotides align to TRBD1. CDR3 length: 15 residues. The germline V gene encodes CDR1 MNHEY and CDR2 SVGAGI. V was pared by 8 bases and J by 8 bases, with 13 bases of the junction left unmatched. CDR3 sequence reads: CASHLGQGVSRGYTF. The CDR3 region has the DNA TGTGCCAGCCATCTGGGACAGGGGGTGTCGCGGGGCTACACCTTC.

V gene TRBV10-1 combines with J gene TRBJ2-1; TRBD1 matches at 9 bases. J was trimmed by 0 bases and V by 9 bases; bases with no gene match: 15. The V gene's germline CDR1 is WNHNN and CDR2 SYGVQD (reference sequence). CDR3 length: 18 residues. CDR3 nucleotides: TGCGCCAGATCCGGGACAGGGTCCCTTTTTTGCTCCTACAATGAGCAGTTCTTC. Protein product: CARSGTGSLFCSYNEQFF.

The chain has TRBV15 and TRBJ1-1; 10 positions agree with TRBD1. This CDR3 is 17 amino acids long. Germline V CDR1 and CDR2: LNHNV, YYDKDF (reference sequence). Trimming took 5 bases from V and 0 from J; bases not matched to a gene: 9. CDR3: CATSRLPGQGMNTEAFF. The CDR3 bases are TGTGCCACCAGCCGACTACCGGGACAGGGGATGAACACTGAAGCTTTCTTT.

This clone is a singleton in its sample. The chain links TRBV3-1 (or the pseudogene TRBV3-2) to TRBJ2-5, with 7 positions matching TRBD2. Germline V gene lookup returns CDR1 LGHDT and CDR2 YNNKEL (reference sequence). The CDR3 contains 17 residues. Trimming removed 3 bases from V and 5 bases from J; junction bases left unmatched: 15. The CDR3 nucleotides read TGTGCCAGCAGCCACCTAAGTAGGACGGGAGGTCTGGAGACCCAGTACTTC. The encoded protein is CASSHLSRTGGLETQYF.

This clone has just a few counts. The chain combines TRBV5-1 with TRBJ2-7, with a tentative D call TRBD2 (6 bases). In germline, CDR1 is SGHRS, CDR2 YFSETQ. The CDR3 is made up of 14 amino acids. V lost 4 bases, J lost 2 bases, and 13 bases lay in between. The CDR3, as DNA: TGCGCCAGCAGCCCAACTAGCCTGGCCTACGAGCAGTACGTC. This translates into CASSPTSLAYEQYV.

The chain uses TRBV5-3 and TRBJ2-2; tentatively, D is TRBD1 (8 bases). TRBV5-3 is filed as an ORF, its function uncertain. The V end was cut by 4 bases, the J end by 2 bases, with 12 bases between. The CDR3 is 15 amino acids. CDR3 nucleotides: TGTGCCAGAAGCAGCGGGACAGGAAACACCGGGGAGCTGTTTTTT. This sequence encodes CARSSGTGNTGELFF.